The clone carrying this T cell receptor (beta chain) has a handful of counts. Its antigen is not identified. The data were taken from a study of T-cell memory formation after mild COVID-19. About the study: Across donors, TCR clusters were largely donor specific.

This CDR3 is built from 14 residues. The germline V gene has CDR1 MNHEY and CDR2 SVGAGI. Trimming took off 8 bases at V and 2 bases at J, with 14 bases between the two ends. Study observations and caveats: The main location of contracting CD4+ clones was CM and EM, and that of contracting CD8+ clones was EMRA. Whether second-wave clones peaking at day 37 were SARS-CoV-2 specific went unconfirmed.

Employing constant-segment primers, 5'RACE generated TCR alpha and TCR beta cDNA libraries bearing sample barcodes and UMIs. TCRdb reanalysed the 5' RACE reads using MiXCR and keeps one entry per CDR3 protein. The sample shows tens of thousands of distinct CDR3 sequences, about 15% of them seen only once. Sequencing used PBMCs or a T cell subset sorted from them (not recorded which). This TCR derives from an adult woman who had mild COVID-19 (a few samples of this study predate the infection). Cell type and time point are not known. The V call is TRBV6-5, the J call TRBJ2-3; no definite D call. The CDR3 DNA reads as TGTGCCAGCTCCGTCACGGGCGACACAGATACGCAGTATTTT. Its translation is CASSVTGDTDTQYF.